Below are 14 T cell receptor beta chains sequenced from a single sample in a study of PD-L1 blockade in urothelial cancer. Repertoires were generated with immunoSEQ multiplex PCR, while TCRdb's copy carries only in-frame clones and drops some. The data contain 25,000 to 30,000 clones, approximately 89% of them seen just once; the ten biggest clones take up under 3.5%. Sample: PBMCs, taken around atezolizumab (anti-PD-L1) treatment. These receptors were taken from a man aged 45-65 years with urothelial cancer.

This rearrangement joins TRBV7-2 to TRBJ1-5, with 9 bases aligning to TRBD1. The CDR3 is 17 residues long. J was trimmed by 7 bases and V by 3 bases; bases with no gene match: 13. CDR1 is SGHTA and CDR2 is FQGNSA in the germline V gene. In DNA form, the CDR3 reads TGTGCCAGCAGCTTGGACAGGGGAGGGGTCCAGGAGCAGCCCCAGCATTTT. This codes for CASSLDRGGVQEQPQHF. The full variable domain, its missing parts supplied by reference TRBV7-2 and TRBJ1-5, is GAGVSQSPSNKVTEKGKDVELRCDPISGHTALYWYRQSLGQGLEFLIYFQGNSAPDKSGLPSDRFSAERTGGSVSTLTIQRTQQEDSAVYLCASSLDRGGVQEQPQHFGDGTRLSIL.

This clone was detected only once. The gene calls are TRBV5-6 and TRBJ1-2; D not resolved. V was cut by 4 bases and J by 6 bases, with 13 bases left in between. Germline V gene data show CDR1 as SGHDT and CDR2 as YYEEEE. CDR3 length equals 13 residues. The CDR3 sequence: CASSPPAGDGYTF. As DNA, the CDR3 is TGTGCCAGCAGCCCGCCGGCCGGGGATGGCTACACCTTC. Drawing the rest from reference TRBV5-6 and TRBJ1-2, the complete variable domain is DAGVTQSPTHLIKTRGQQVTLRCSPKSGHDTVSWYQQALGQGPQFIFQYYEEEERQRGNFPDRFSGHQFPNYSSELNVNALLLGDSALYLCASSPPAGDGYTFGSGTRLTVV.

V gene TRBV6-5 combines with J gene TRBJ1-6; 7 bases align to TRBD1. V gave up 6 bases and J gave up 10 bases; unmatched junction bases: 6. CDR1 is MNHEY, CDR2 SVGAGI, per germline. The CDR3 is 13 amino acids. CDR3 sequence: CASRRDRLSPLHF. The CDR3 DNA follows: TGTGCCAGCAGACGGGACAGACTATCACCCCTCCACTTT.

This chain uses TRBV29-1 with TRBJ1-6; 9 bases are shared with TRBD1. The junction had 3 bases not matched to a gene; V was cut back by 5 bases and J by 7 bases. CDR1 and CDR2 (germline): SQVTM, ANQGSEA. The CDR3 is 13 amino acids. The chain's CDR3 is CSVKGQGNSPLHF. The CDR3, as DNA: TGCAGCGTTAAGGGACAGGGCAATTCACCCCTCCACTTT.

The genes are TRBV7-2 and TRBJ1-5, with 7 bases lining up with TRBD1. The CDR3 runs 16 residues. The V segment lost 4 bases and the J segment 1 base; nucleotides outside the gene matches: 7. Looked up from germline, CDR1 is SGHTA and CDR2 is FQGNSA. As DNA, the CDR3 is TGTGCCAGCAGCTACGGGACAGCCGGAAGCAATCAGCCCCAGCATTTT. It yields the protein CASSYGTAGSNQPQHF.

The chain combines TRBV9 with TRBJ2-7, with TRBD1 matching over 7 bases. This CDR3 has 14 amino acids. Trimming took 4 bases from V and 8 from J; bases not matched to a gene: 12. Germline V gene sequence: CDR1 SGDLS, CDR2 YYNGEE. The CDR3 sequence: CASSIGTEPTKQYF. The CDR3 DNA sequence: TGTGCCAGCAGCATCGGGACAGAGCCTACGAAGCAGTACTTC.

The V gene is TRBV19, the J gene TRBJ2-3; TRBD1 might be the D (5 bases). V lost 4 bases and J 2 bases, leaving 19 bases between the germline ends. The germline CDR1 and CDR2 sequences are LNHDA and SQIVND (reference sequence). This CDR3 spans 17 amino acids. CDR3 protein: CASSTLSGASNTDTQYF. In nucleotides, the CDR3 is TGTGCCAGTAGTACTTTATCTGGGGCCAGCAACACAGATACGCAGTATTTT. Variable domain in full (rest from reference TRBV19 and TRBJ2-3): DGGITQSPKYLFRKEGQNVTLSCEQNLNHDAMYWYRQDPGQGLRLIYYSQIVNDFQKGDIAEGYSVSREKKESFPLTVTSAQKNPTAFYLCASSTLSGASNTDTQYFGPGTRLTVL.

This clone was observed once. This chain joins TRBV7-6 and TRBJ1-4; D is unclear. Trimming took 4 bases from V and 5 from J, leaving 11 bases between them. The germline V gene encodes CDR1 SGHVS and CDR2 FNYEAQ. This CDR3 is 14 amino acids long. Here the CDR3 reads CASSSLARNEKLFF. The CDR3 coding sequence is TGTGCCAGCAGCTCACTGGCTAGGAATGAAAAACTGTTTTTT.

This chain links TRBV29-1 with TRBJ2-7; 10 positions match TRBD2. CDR1 and CDR2 from the germline V gene are SQVTM and ANQGSEA. The CDR3 extends over 15 amino acids. After removal of 0 bases from V and 6 bases from J, the junction contained 8 bases not matched to a gene. CDR3 region: CSVEDLRGLALEQYF. CDR3 bases: TGCAGCGTTGAAGATCTTAGGGGACTAGCGCTCGAGCAGTACTTC.

The chain employs TRBV11-3 and TRBJ2-3, with 11 bases fitting TRBD2. In germline, CDR1 is SGHNT, CDR2 YENEEA. There are 15 residues in the CDR3. The V and J ends lost 5 bases and 5 bases, in that order; junction bases with no gene match: 6. The CDR3: CASSSTSGRKDTQYF. DNA of the CDR3: TGTGCCAGCAGCAGTACTAGCGGGAGAAAAGATACGCAGTATTTT. Full variable domain (rest looked up from reference TRBV11-3 and TRBJ2-3): EAGVVQSPRYKIIEKKQPVAFWCNPISGHNTLYWYLQNLGQGPELLIRYENEEAVDDSQLPKDRFSAERLKGVDSTLKIQPAELGDSAVYLCASSSTSGRKDTQYFGPGTRLTVL.

The V call is TRBV4-2, the J call TRBJ2-2, with TRBD2 as a possible D gene (6 bases). Germline-derived CDR1 and CDR2 are LGHNA and YNFKEQ. The CDR3 consists of 19 residues. V gave up 3 bases and J gave up 4 bases, with 24 bases separating them. CDR3 sequence (DNA): TGTGCCAGCAGCCATCCCCTTCCACCCTCCGGGACTCCCACCGGGGAGCTGTTTTTT. Its translation is CASSHPLPPSGTPTGELFF.

V usage is TRBV15 and J usage is TRBJ2-7; perhaps TRBD2 as D (5 bases). Germline V gives CDR1 LNHNV, CDR2 YYDKDF (reference sequence). The ends were cut back, 0 bases at V and 0 bases at J, with 9 bases in the middle. The CDR3 covers 15 residues. The DNA of the CDR3 is TGTGCCACCAGCAGAGATAGGAGGAGCTCCTACGAGCAGTACTTC. Its protein is CATSRDRRSSYEQYF. Full variable domain (remainder filled in from reference TRBV15 and TRBJ2-7): DAMVIQNPRYQVTQFGKPVTLSCSQTLNHNVMYWYQQKSSQAPKLLFHYYDKDFNNEADTPDNFQSRRPNTSFCFLDIRSPGLGDTAMYLCATSRDRRSSYEQYFGPGTRLTVT.

This chain connects TRBV15 to TRBJ1-4; no clear D gene. The CDR3 totals 15 residues. With 9 bases removed from V and 0 bases from J, the gap between germline ends came to 14 bases. The germline gives CDR1 LNHNV, CDR2 YYDKDF (reference sequence). The CDR3: CATTKYAPTNEKLFF. The CDR3 coding sequence is TGTGCCACAACAAAGTATGCTCCAACTAATGAAAAACTGTTTTTT.

J is TRBJ2-6 and V is TRBV29-1, with D perhaps matching TRBD1 (5 bases). The CDR3 totals 16 residues. Germline V gives CDR1 SQVTM, CDR2 ANQGSEA. Trimming left V 4 bases short and J 1 base short, with 14 bases between. CDR3 amino acids: CSVVDRKQSGANVLTF. In DNA, the CDR3 is TGCAGCGTTGTTGACAGAAAGCAGTCTGGGGCCAACGTCCTGACTTTC. The whole variable domain, remainder taken from reference TRBV29-1 and TRBJ2-6, is SAVISQKPSRDICQRGTSLTIQCQVDSQVTMMFWYRQQPGQSLTLIATANQGSEATYESGFVIDKFPISRPNLTFSTLTVSNMSPEDSSIYLCSVVDRKQSGANVLTFGAGSRLTVL.